This record covers a single T cell receptor (beta chain). This record comes from a study of blood T cell repertoires in COVID-19. Assay used: immunoSEQ multiplex PCR; TCRdb lists only in-frame clones, some missing. The data contain 50,000 to 65,000 clones, 70% to 90% of them singletons. Germline assignment: CDR1 SEHNR and CDR2 FQNEAQ (reference sequence). V dropped 5 bases and J dropped 6 bases, with 14 bases sitting between them. The CDR3 loop spans 13 amino acids. This chain uses TRBV7-9 with TRBJ2-7; D uncertain. This TCR was recovered from a man aged 50 to 59 with active COVID-19. Sample: peripheral blood. Here the CDR3 DNA reads TGTGCCAGCAGCCAAAGGAATACGGGCGAGCAGTACTTC. Residues: CASSQRNTGEQYF.